This section outlines one T cell receptor beta chain sequence together with its context. Recipients received nonmyeloablative bone marrow transplants from related graft donors, with transient mixed chimerism. Unstimulated Tregs (CD4+CD25+CD127-) and CD4+CD25- non-Tregs were sorted from PBMCs. V was cut by 4 bases and J by 1 base, with 8 bases left in between. Germline values: CDR1 MGHDK, CDR2 SYGVNS. The CDR3 extends over 15 amino acids. The sample originates from a study of Tregs in tolerant kidney transplant recipients. The protocol was immunoSEQ multiplex PCR, while the TCRdb copy is restricted to in-frame clones and leaves out a portion. Among some 50,000 clones listed, roughly 90% were seen once.

J is TRBJ2-6 and V is TRBV25-1; D uncertain. The source was CD8+ T cells from blood (PBMCs), collected 12 months after the transplant. This TCR came from a human patient who received a combined kidney and bone marrow transplant. A share of the T cells may be of graft donor origin. In DNA, the CDR3 is TGTGCCAGCAGTGGTCGCCAGTCTGGGGCCAACGTCCTGACTTTC. Amino acids: CASSGRQSGANVLTF.